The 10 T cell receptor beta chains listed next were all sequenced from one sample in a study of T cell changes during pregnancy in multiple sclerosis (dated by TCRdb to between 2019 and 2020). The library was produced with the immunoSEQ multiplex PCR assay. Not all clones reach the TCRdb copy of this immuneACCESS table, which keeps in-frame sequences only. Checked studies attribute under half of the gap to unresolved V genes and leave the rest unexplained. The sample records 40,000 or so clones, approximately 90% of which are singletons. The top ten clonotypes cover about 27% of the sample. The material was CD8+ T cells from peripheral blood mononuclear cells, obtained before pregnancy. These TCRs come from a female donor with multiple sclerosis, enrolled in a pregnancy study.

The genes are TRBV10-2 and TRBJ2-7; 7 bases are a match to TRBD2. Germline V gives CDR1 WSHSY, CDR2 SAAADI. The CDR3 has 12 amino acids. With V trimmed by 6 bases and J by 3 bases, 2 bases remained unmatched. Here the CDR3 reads CASSSGGYEQYF. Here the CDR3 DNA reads TGCGCCAGCAGCTCGGGAGGCTACGAGCAGTACTTC.

CDR3 in DNA: TGTGCCAGCAGCAACCTCCCCGGCCCGGGGGTTAGCTCCTACGAGCAGTACTTC. This encodes CASSNLPGPGVSSYEQYF. This chain connects TRBV21-1 to TRBJ2-7; no DNA check was done on the table's D call, TRBD2. TRBV21-1 is noted as a pseudogene. The CDR3 sequence is 18 residues long.

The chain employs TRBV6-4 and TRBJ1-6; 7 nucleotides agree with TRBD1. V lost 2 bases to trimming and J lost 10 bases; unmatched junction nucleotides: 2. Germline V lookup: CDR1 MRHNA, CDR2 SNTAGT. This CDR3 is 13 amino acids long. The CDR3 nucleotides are TGTGCCAGCAGTGACGGGACAGCCTCACCCCTCCACTTT. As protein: CASSDGTASPLHF.

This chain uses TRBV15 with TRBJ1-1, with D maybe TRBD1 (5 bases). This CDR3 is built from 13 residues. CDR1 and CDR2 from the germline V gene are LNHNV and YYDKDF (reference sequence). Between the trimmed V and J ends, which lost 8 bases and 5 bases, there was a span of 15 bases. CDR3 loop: CATGPREGTEAFF. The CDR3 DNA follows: TGTGCCACCGGGCCCAGGGAAGGGACTGAAGCTTTCTTT.

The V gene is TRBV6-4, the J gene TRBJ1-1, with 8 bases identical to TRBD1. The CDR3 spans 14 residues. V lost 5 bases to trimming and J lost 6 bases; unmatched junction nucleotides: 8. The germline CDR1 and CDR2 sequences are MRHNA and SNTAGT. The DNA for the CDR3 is TGTGCCAGCAGTAGCTACAGGGGGTCTCCTGAAGCTTTCTTT. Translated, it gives CASSSYRGSPEAFF.

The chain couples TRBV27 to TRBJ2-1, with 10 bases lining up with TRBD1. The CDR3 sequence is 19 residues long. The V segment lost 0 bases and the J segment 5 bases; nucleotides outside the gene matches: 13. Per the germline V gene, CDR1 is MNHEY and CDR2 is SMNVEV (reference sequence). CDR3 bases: TGTGCCAGCAGTTTATCGATGGGGGACAGGGGTCCCTTCGACAATGAGCAGTTCTTC. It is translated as CASSLSMGDRGPFDNEQFF.

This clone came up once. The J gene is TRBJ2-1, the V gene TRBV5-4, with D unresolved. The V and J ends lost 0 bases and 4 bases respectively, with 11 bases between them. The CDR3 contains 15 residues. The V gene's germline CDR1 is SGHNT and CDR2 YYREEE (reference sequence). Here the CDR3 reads CASSLVRLEYNEQFF. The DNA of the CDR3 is TGTGCCAGCAGCTTGGTGCGGCTAGAATACAATGAGCAGTTCTTC.

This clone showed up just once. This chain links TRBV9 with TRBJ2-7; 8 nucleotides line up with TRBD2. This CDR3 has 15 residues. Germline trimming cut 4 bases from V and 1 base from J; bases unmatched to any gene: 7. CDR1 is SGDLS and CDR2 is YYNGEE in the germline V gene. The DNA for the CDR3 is TGTGCCAGCAGCCCGAGAGCGGGAGAGTCCTACGAGCAGTACTTC. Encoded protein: CASSPRAGESYEQYF. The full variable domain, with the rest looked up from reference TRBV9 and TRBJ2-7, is DSGVTQTPKHLITATGQRVTLRCSPRSGDLSVYWYQQSLDQGLQFLIQYYNGEERAKGNILERFSAQQFPDLHSELNLSSLELGDSALYFCASSPRAGESYEQYFGPGTRLTVT.

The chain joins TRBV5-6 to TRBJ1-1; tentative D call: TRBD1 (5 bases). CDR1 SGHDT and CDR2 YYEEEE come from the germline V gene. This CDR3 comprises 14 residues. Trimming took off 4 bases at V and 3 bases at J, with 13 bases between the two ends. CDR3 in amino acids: CASSLGQTHTEAFF. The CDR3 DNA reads TGTGCCAGCAGCCTAGGACAAACGCACACTGAAGCTTTCTTT.

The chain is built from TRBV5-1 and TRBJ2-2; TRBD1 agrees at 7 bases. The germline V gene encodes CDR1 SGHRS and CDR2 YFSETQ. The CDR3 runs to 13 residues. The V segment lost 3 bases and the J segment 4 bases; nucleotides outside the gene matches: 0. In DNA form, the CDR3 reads TGCGCCAGCAGCTCAGGGGGCACCGGGGAGCTGTTTTTT. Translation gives CASSSGGTGELFF. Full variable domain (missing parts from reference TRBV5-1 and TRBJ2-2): KAGVTQTPRYLIKTRGQQVTLSCSPISGHRSVSWYQQTPGQGLQFLFEYFSETQRNKGNFPGRFSGRQFSNSRSEMNVSTLELGDSALYLCASSSGGTGELFFGEGSRLTVL.